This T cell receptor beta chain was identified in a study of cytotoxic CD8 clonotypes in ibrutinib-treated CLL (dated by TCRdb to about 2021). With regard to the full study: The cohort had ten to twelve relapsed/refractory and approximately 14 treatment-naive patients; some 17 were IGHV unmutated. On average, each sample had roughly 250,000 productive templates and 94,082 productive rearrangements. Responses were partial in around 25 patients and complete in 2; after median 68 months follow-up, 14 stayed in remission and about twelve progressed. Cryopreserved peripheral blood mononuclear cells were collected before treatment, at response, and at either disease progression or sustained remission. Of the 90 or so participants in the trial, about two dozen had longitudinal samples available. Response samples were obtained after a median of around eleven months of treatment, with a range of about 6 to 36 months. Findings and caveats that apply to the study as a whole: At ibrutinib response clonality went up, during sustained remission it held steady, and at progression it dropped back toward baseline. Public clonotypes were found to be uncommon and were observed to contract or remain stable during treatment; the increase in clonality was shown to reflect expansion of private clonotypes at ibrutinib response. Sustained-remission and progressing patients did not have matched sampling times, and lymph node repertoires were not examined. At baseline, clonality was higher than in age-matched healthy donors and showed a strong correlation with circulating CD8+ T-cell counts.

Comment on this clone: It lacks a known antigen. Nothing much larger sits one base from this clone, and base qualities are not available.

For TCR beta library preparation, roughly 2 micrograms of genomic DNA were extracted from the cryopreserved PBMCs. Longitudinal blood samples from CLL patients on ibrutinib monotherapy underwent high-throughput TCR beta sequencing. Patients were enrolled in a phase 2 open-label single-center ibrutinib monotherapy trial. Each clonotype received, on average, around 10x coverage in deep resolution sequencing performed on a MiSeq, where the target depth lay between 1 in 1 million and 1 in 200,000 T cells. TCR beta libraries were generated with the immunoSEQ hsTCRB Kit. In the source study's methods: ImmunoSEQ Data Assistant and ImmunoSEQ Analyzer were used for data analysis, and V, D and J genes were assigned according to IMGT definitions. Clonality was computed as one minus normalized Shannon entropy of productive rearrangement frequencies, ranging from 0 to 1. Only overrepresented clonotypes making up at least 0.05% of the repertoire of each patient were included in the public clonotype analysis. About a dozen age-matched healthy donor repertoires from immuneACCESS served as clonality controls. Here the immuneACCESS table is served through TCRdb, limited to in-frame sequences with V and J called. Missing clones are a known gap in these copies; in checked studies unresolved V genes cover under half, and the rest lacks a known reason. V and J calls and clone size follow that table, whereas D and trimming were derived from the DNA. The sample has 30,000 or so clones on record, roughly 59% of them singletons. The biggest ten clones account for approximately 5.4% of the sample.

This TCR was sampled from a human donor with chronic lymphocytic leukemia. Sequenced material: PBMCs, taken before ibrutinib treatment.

The CDR3 amino acid sequence is: CASSLTGRRNYGYTF. Here is the DNA: TGTGCCAGCAGTTTGACAGGGAGGCGTAACTATGGCTACACCTTC. The V and J genes are TRBV28 and TRBJ1-2; a stretch of 7 junction bases matches TRBD1. CDR1 MDHEN and CDR2 SYDVKM are derived from the germline V gene. V and J are trimmed by 3 bases and 1 base, and the gene matches miss 5 bases of the junction. The CDR3, from cysteine to phenylalanine, totals 15 residues. This entry keeps only the CDR3 DNA: 45 bases, framed from base 1.